Presented here are 6 T cell receptor beta chains from one specimen sequenced in a study of PD-1 blockade in classical Hodgkin lymphoma. The time point is: cycle 4 day 1 (C4D1), after more than five weeks of nivolumab. Relapse was seen in all patients after autologous stem cell transplantation, and brentuximab vedotin exposure was variable. Some clones are missing from TCRdb's copy, which holds only in-frame ones; the method was immunoSEQ multiplex PCR. The sample consists of roughly 16,000 clones, 80% to 90% of them appearing once. Sequenced material: peripheral blood mononuclear cells (PBMCs), taken before the fourth cycle of nivolumab. These receptors originate from a human donor with classical Hodgkin lymphoma.

This chain connects TRBV10-1 to TRBJ2-6; D uncertain. The CDR3 is 15 residues long. Trimming removed 4 bases from V and 5 bases from J, with 12 bases in between. The germline V gene has CDR1 WNHNN and CDR2 SYGVQD (reference sequence). The CDR3 coding sequence is TGCGCCAGCAGTGGGAGACAAAGTCGGGCCAACGTCCTGACTTTC. Its translation is CASSGRQSRANVLTF.

This rearrangement joins TRBV5-1 to TRBJ1-1; TRBD1 agrees at 12 bases. This CDR3 contains 17 residues. V lost 4 bases and J lost 5; bases outside the gene matches: 12. From germline, CDR1 is SGHRS and CDR2 YFSETQ. The chain's CDR3 is CASSLPSGQGARTEAFF. CDR3 in DNA: TGCGCCAGCAGCCTCCCTTCGGGACAGGGGGCGAGGACTGAAGCTTTCTTT. The full variable domain, with the rest looked up from reference TRBV5-1 and TRBJ1-1, is KAGVTQTPRYLIKTRGQQVTLSCSPISGHRSVSWYQQTPGQGLQFLFEYFSETQRNKGNFPGRFSGRQFSNSRSEMNVSTLELGDSALYLCASSLPSGQGARTEAFFGQGTRLTVV.

V gene TRBV6-5 combines with J gene TRBJ1-2; D possibly corresponds to TRBD1 (6 bases). The germline gives CDR1 MNHEY, CDR2 SVGAGI. The CDR3 is 15 residues long. Trimming removed 5 bases at V and 8 bases at J, with 21 bases between. The CDR3 here is CASSPDLTGPQGYTF. The CDR3 DNA follows: TGTGCCAGCAGTCCCGATTTAACAGGGCCGCAGGGCTACACCTTC.

This clone was found a few times. The chain is built from TRBV25-1 and TRBJ2-7; possibly TRBD1 or TRBD2 for D (5 bases each). Germline V gene sequence: CDR1 MGHDK, CDR2 SYGVNS. The germline V and J ends were trimmed by 1 base and 6 bases, with 13 bases remaining between them. CDR3 size: 14 residues. CDR3 region: CASSELQGRGEQYF. DNA of the CDR3: TGTGCCAGCAGTGAATTGCAGGGACGAGGCGAGCAGTACTTC.

Details on this clone: The conserved final phenylalanine or tryptophan is absent from the CDR3, which likely points to a read error. It is unclear where the CDR3 begins or ends on the DNA, so no DNA is shown, and the CDR3 is as TCRdb lists it. The chain joins TRBV9 to TRBJ2-3; the D segment call TRBD2 is taken from the table without a DNA check. Germline CDR1 SGDLS, CDR2 YYNGEE. The CDR3 sequence runs 16 residues, both termini included. Here the CDR3 reads CASTESRTSGRPGGYS.

CDR3 amino acids: CASSTDRHPYEQYF. The CDR3 DNA follows: TGTGCCAGCAGCACGGACCGCCACCCCTACGAGCAGTACTTC. The rearrangement links TRBV5-6 to TRBJ2-7, with D uncertain. The V and J ends lost 4 bases and 2 bases respectively, with 13 bases between them. The CDR3 has 14 amino acids. Germline CDR1 and CDR2: SGHDT and YYEEEE.